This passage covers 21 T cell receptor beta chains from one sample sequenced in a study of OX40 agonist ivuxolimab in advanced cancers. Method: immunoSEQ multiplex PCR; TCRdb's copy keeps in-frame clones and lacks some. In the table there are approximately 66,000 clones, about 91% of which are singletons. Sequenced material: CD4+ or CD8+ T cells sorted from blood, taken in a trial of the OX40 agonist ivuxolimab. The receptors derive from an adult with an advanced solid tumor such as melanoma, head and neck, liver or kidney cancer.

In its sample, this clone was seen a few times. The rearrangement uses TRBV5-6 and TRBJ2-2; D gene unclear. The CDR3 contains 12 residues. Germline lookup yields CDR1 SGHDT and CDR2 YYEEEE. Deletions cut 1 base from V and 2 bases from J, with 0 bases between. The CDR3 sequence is CASSLNTGELFF. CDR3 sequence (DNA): TGTGCCAGCAGCTTGAACACCGGGGAGCTGTTTTTT.

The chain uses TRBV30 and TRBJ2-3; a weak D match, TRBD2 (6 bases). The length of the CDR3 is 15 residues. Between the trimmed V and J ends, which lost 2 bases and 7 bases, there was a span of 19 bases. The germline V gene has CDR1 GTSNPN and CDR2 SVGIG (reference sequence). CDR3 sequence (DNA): TGTGCCTGGAGTCAACTAGCAGGTTCCCCACATACGCAGTATTTT. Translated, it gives CAWSQLAGSPHTQYF.

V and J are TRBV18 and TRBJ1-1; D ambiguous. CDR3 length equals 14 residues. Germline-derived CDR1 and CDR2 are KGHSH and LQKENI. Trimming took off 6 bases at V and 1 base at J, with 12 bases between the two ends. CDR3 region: CASSPVGSNTEAFF. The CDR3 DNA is TGTGCCAGCTCTCCTGTTGGGTCGAACACTGAAGCTTTCTTT.

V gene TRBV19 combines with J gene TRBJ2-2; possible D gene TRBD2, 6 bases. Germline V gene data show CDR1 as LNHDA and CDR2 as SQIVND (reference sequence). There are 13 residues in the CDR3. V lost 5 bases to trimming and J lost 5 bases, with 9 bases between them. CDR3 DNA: TGTGCCAGTAGTCTTGGGGGGACCGGGGAGCTGTTTTTT. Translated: CASSLGGTGELFF.

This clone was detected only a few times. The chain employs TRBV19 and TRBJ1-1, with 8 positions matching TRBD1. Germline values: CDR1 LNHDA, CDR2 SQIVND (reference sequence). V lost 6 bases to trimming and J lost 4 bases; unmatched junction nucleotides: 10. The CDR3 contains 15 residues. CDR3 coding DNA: TGTGCCAGTAGACACATTACAGGGGGTCCCACTGAAGCTTTCTTT. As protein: CASRHITGGPTEAFF.

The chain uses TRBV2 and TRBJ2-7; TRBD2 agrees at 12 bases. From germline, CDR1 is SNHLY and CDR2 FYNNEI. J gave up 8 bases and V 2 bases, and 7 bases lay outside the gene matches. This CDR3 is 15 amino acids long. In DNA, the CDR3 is TGTGCCAGCAGTGAATGGTCTAGCGGGGGGGAAAAGCAGTACTTC. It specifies CASSEWSSGGEKQYF.

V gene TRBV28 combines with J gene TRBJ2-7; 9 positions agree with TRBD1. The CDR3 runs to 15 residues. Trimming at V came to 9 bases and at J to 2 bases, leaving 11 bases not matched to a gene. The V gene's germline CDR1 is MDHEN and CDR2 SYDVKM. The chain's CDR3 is CASSTPGQGTYEQYF. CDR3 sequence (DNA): TGTGCCAGTTCAACACCGGGACAGGGCACCTACGAGCAGTACTTC.

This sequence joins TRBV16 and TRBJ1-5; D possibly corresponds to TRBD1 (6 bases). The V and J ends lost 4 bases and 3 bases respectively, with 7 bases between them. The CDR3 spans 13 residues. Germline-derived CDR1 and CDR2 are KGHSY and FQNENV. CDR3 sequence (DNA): TGTGCCAGCAGCCGGGACATCAATCAGCCCCAGCATTTT. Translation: CASSRDINQPQHF.

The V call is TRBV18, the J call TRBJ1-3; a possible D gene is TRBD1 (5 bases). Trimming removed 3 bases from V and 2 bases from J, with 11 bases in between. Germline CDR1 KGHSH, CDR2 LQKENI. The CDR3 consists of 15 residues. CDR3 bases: TGTGCCAGCTCACCTACCGGGGCACCTGGAAACACCATATATTTT. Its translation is CASSPTGAPGNTIYF.

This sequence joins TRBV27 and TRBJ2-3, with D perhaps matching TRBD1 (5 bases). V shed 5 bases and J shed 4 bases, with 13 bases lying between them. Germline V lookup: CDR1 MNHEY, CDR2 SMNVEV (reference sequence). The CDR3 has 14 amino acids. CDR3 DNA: TGTGCCAGCAGTCTTAGACAGCCCTCAGATACGCAGTATTTT. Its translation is CASSLRQPSDTQYF.

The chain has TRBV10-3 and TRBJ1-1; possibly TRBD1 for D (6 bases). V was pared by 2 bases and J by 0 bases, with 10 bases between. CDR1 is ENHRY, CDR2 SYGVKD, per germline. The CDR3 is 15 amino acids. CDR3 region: CAISEQGRMNTEAFF. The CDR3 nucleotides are TGTGCCATCAGTGAGCAGGGGAGGATGAACACTGAAGCTTTCTTT.

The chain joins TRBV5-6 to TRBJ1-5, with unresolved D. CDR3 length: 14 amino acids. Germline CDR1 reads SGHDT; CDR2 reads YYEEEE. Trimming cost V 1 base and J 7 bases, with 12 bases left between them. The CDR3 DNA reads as TGTGCCAGCAGCTTGCAGGCTTTACAACAGCCCCAGCATTTT. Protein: CASSLQALQQPQHF.

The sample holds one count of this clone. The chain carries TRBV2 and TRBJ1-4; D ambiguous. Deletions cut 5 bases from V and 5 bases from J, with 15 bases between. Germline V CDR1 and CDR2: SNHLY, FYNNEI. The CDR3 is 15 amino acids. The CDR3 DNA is TGTGCCAGCAGTCGGTCCGGTGTGGTGAATGAAAAACTGTTTTTT. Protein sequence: CASSRSGVVNEKLFF.

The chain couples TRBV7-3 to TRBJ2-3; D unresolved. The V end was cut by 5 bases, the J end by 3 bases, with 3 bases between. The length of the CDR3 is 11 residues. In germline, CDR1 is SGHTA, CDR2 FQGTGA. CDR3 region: CASSPTDTQYF. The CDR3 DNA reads TGTGCCAGCAGCCCGACAGATACGCAGTATTTT.

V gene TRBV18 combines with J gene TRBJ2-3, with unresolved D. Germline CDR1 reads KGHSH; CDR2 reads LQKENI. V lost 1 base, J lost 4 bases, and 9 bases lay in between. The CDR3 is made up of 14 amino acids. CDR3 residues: CASSPLASPDTQYF. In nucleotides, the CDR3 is TGTGCCAGCTCACCACTGGCTAGTCCAGATACGCAGTATTTT.

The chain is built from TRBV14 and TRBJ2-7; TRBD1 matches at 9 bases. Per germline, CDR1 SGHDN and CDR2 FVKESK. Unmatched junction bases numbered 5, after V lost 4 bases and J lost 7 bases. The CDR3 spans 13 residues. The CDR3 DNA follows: TGTGCCAGCAGCCCCGGACAGGGGCGAGAGCAGTACTTC. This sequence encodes CASSPGQGREQYF.

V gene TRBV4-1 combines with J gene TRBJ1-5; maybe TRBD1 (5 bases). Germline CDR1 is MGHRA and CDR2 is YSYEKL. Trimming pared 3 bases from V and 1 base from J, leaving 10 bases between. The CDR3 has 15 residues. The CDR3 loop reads CASSHGAGSNQPQHF. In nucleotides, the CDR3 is TGCGCCAGCAGCCACGGGGCGGGGAGCAATCAGCCCCAGCATTTT.

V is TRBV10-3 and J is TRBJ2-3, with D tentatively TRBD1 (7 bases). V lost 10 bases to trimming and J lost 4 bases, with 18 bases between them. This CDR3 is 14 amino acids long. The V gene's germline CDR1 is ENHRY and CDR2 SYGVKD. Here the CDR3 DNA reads TGTGCCACCCACCGAGACAGGGAGGCAGATACGCAGTATTTT. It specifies CATHRDREADTQYF.

The CDR3 nucleotides are TGCAGTGCTAGGACCCTCTACGAGCAGTACTTC. Translated: CSARTLYEQYF. This sequence joins TRBV20-1 and TRBJ2-7; D is ambiguous. V lost 3 bases and J 3 bases, leaving 6 bases between the germline ends. In germline, CDR1 is DFQATT, CDR2 SNEGSKA (reference sequence). The CDR3 totals 11 residues.

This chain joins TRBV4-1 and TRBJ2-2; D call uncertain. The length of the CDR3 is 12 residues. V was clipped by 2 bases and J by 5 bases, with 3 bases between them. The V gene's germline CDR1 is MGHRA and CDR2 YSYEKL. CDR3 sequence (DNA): TGCGCCAGCAGCCAACTAACCGGGGAGCTGTTTTTT. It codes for CASSQLTGELFF.

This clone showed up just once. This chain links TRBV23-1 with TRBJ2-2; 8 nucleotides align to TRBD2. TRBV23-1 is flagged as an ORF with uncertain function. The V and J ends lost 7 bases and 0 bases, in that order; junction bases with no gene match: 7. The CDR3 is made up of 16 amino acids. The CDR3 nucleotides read TGCGCCAGCATAAAGCGGGAGACTGCGAACACCGGGGAGCTGTTTTTT. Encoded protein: CASIKRETANTGELFF.